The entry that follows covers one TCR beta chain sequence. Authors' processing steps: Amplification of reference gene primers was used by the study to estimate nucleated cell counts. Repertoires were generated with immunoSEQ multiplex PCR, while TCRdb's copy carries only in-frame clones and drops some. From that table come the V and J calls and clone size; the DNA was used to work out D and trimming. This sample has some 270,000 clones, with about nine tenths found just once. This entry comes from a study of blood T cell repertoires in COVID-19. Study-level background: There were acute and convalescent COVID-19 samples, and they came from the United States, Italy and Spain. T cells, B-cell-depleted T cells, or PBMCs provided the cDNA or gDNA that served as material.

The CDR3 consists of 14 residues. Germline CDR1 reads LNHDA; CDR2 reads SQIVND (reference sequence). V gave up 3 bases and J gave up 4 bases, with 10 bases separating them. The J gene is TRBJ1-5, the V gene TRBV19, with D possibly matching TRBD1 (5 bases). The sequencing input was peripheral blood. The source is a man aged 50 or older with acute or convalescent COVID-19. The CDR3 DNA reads TGTGCCAGTAGTATCCCCCAGGGAAATCAGCCCCAGCATTTT. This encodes CASSIPQGNQPQHF. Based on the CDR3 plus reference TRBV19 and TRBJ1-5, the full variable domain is DGGITQSPKYLFRKEGQNVTLSCEQNLNHDAMYWYRQDPGQGLRLIYYSQIVNDFQKGDIAEGYSVSREKKESFPLTVTSAQKNPTAFYLCASSIPQGNQPQHFGDGTRLSIL.